Sequencing of this TCR beta chain was carried out in a study of shared clonotypes between healthy human individuals. Findings of the study overall: Shared clonotypes across all four donors exceeded non-shared ones in generation probability.

As defined, naive CD8 cells were CD45RO-negative and positively selected for CCR7, with terminally differentiated effector memory CD45RA+ cells excluded. The protocol was immunoSEQ multiplex PCR, while the TCRdb copy is restricted to in-frame clones and leaves out a portion. The sample has hundreds of thousands of clones; around 95% are singletons. The V and J ends lost 4 bases and 12 bases respectively, with 24 bases between them. CDR3 length equals 16 residues. Germline CDR1 reads SEHNR; CDR2 reads FQNEAQ (reference sequence). Turning to this clone: Its specificity is not known.

Sequenced input: naive CD8+ T cells sorted from blood. V and J are TRBV7-9 and TRBJ1-4; D unclear. This TCR came from a woman younger than 45 in good health. The chain's CDR3 is CASSSEQVPLLRELFF. The DNA for the CDR3 is TGTGCCAGCAGCTCCGAGCAGGTACCGCTTTTGAGGGAACTGTTTTTT. Filled out from reference TRBV7-9 and TRBJ1-4, the complete variable domain reads DTGVSQNPRHKITKRGQNVTFRCDPISEHNRLYWYRQTLGQGPEFLTYFQNEAQLEKSRLLSDRFSAERPKGSFSTLEIQRTEQGDSAMYLCASSSEQVPLLRELFFGSGTQLSVL.